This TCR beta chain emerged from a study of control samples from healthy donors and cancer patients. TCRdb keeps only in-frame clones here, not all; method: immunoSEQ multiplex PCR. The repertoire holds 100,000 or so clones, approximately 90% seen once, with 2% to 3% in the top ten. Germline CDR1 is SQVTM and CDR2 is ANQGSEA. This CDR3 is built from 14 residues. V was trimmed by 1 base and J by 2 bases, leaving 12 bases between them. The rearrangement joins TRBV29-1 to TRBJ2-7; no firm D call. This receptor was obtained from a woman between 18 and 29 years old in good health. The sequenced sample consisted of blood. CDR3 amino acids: CSVEAQSTTYEQYF. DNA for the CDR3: TGCAGCGTTGAAGCCCAGTCCACCACCTACGAGCAGTACTTC.